The entry below describes one T cell receptor beta chain. Between the trimmed V and J ends, which lost 5 bases and 1 base, there was a span of 23 bases. CDR3 length: 19 amino acids. Germline CDR1 is PRHDT and CDR2 is FYEKMQ (reference sequence). The data stem from a study of early T cells in non-severe SARS-CoV-2 infection. Background on the study: Bulk RNA isolated from unsorted whole blood underwent sequencing; chains were not paired.

Attached unique molecular identifiers marked individual cDNA molecules. TCRdb processed the 5' RACE reads anew with MiXCR; each CDR3 protein has one entry. There are about 22,000 distinct CDR3 sequences in the sample; about 3.7% occur only once, and 4.5% to 6% lies in the top ten. The receptor's source is an adult who was a healthcare worker with PCR-confirmed SARS-CoV-2 infection or an uninfected control (not recorded which). The sample was whole blood. V usage is TRBV13 and J usage is TRBJ2-2; D not certain. CDR3 nucleotides: TGTGCCAGCAGCCACCTGGACGGAACTTACCCGATGAACACCGGGGAGCTGTTTTTT. Amino acids: CASSHLDGTYPMNTGELFF.